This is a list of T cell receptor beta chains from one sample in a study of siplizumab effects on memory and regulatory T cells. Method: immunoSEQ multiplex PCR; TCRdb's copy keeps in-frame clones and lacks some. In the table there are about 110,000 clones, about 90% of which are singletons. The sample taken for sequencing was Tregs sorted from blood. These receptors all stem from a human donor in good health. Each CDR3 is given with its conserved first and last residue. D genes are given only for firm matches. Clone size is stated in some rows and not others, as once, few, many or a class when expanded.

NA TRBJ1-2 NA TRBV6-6 TGTGCCAGCAGTTCCTATGGCTACACCTTC CASSSYGYTF
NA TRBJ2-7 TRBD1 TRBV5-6 TGTGCCAGCAGCTTGGGCCGGGACAGGGGTCTAAAGCAGTACTTC CASSLGRDRGLKQYF
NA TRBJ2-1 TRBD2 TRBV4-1 TGCGCCAGCAGCCCGTTCTTCGGGAGGGCCCCCTACAATGAGCAGTTCTTC CASSPFFGRAPYNEQFF
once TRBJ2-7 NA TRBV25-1 TGTGCCAGCAGTGGTGCGGGGCACGAGCAGTACTTC CASSGAGHEQYF
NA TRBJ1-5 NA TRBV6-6 TGTGCCAGCCTTGGGGGGGTCATGAATCAGCCCCAGCATTTT CASLGGVMNQPQHF
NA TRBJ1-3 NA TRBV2 TGTGCCAGCAGTGACGTCGGGGTACGGGGAAACACCATATATTTT CASSDVGVRGNTIYF
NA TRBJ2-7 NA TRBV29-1 TGCAGCGCTGCACCCGGACAGAAGAGTGGCGGGGAGCAGTACTTC CSAAPGQKSGGEQYF
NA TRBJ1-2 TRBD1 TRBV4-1 TGCGCCAGCAGCCAAGTGACAGGGGTAACCTATGGCTACACCTTC CASSQVTGVTYGYTF
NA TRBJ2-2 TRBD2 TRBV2 TGTGCCAGCAGTGAAGCGCCGGGACTAGCGGCAATTTTT CASSEAPGLAAIF
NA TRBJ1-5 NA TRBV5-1 TGCGCCAGCAGCTTGGAGGCAGAGAATCAGCCCCAGCATTTT CASSLEAENQPQHF
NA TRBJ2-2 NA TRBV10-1 TGCGCCAGCGGGACTGCTAACACCGGGGAGCTGTTTTTT CASGTANTGELFF
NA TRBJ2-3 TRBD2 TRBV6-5 TGTGCCAGCAGTTCGGGAGGGGGCACAGATACGCAGTATTTT CASSSGGGTDTQYF
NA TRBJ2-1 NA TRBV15 TGTGCCACCAGCAGAGGGACTGCCTCCTACAATGAGCAGTTCTTC CATSRGTASYNEQFF
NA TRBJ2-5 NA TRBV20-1 TGCAGTGCTAGGTGGGAGACCCAGTACTTC CSARWETQYF
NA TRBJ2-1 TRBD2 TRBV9 TGTGCCAGCAGCGTAGCTAGCGGGGGGTACAATGAGCAGTTCTTC CASSVASGGYNEQFF
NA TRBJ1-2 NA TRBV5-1 TGCGCCAGCAGCCAACAGGGTTGGGACTATGGCTACACCTTC CASSQQGWDYGYTF
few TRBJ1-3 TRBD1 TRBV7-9 TGTGCCAGCAGTTTAAGGGGGGACAGCTCTGGAAACACCATATATTTT CASSLRGDSSGNTIYF
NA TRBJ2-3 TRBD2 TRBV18 TGTGCCAGCTCACCATTCGGGGGGGCCAGCGCCACAGATACGCAGTATTTT CASSPFGGASATDTQYF
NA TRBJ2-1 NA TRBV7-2 TGTGCCAGCAGCTTAGAGGCTAGTAATGAGCAGTTCTTC CASSLEASNEQFF
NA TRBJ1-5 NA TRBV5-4 TGTGCCAGCAGCCCGGGACCGAGCAATCAGCCCCAGCATTTT CASSPGPSNQPQHF
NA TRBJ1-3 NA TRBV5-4 TGTGCCAGCAGCTTGGTACTCGCCTCTCGGAACACCATATATTTT CASSLVLASRNTIYF
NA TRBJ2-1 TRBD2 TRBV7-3 TGTGCCAGCAGCTTAGCTAGCGGGAGTTTTGAGCAGTTCTTC CASSLASGSFEQFF
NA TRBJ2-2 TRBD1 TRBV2 TGTGCCAGCAGGGGGGGACAGGGGAAGACCGGGGAGCTGTTTTTT CASRGGQGKTGELFF
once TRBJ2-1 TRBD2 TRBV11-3 TGTGCCAGCAGCTTCTCCCGACTAGCGGGGGACAATGAGCAGTTCTTC CASSFSRLAGDNEQFF
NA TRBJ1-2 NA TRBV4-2 TGTGCCAGCAGCCCCAGGGGTCCCTATGGCTACACCTTC CASSPRGPYGYTF
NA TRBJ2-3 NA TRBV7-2 TGTGCCAGCAGCACAGAAGATACGCAGTATTTT CASSTEDTQYF
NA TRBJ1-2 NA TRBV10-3 TGTGCCATCAGTGAGCCCGGACAGTCCTCGACCTTC CAISEPGQSSTF
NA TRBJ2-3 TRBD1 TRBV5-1 TGCGCCAGCAGCTTGCAGGGGGCAAGCACAGATACGCAGTATTTT CASSLQGASTDTQYF
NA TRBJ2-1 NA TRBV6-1 TGTGCCAGCAGTGGGTCGTTTGCCTACAATGAGCAGTTCTTC CASSGSFAYNEQFF
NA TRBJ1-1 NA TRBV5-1 TGCGCCAGCAGCTTGTCGCAGGGGAACACTGAAGCTTTCTTT CASSLSQGNTEAFF
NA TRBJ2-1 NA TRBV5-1 TGCGCCAGCAGCTTGGGAGGGACCTCCTACAATGAGCAGTTCTTC CASSLGGTSYNEQFF
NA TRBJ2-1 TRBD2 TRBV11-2 TGTGCCGTCCGTGCAGCGGGGAGCTCCTACAATGAGCAGTTCTTC CAVRAAGSSYNEQFF
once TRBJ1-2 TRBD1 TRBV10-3 TGTGCCATCAGTGAGCAGGACAGGTATGGCTACACCTTC CAISEQDRYGYTF
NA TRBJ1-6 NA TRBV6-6 TGTGCCAGCAGTTACCCGCCGGCAGGGTCAAATTCACCCCTCCACTTT CASSYPPAGSNSPLHF
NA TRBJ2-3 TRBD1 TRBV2 TGTGCCAGCAGTGGGGGGACAGGGGTAACAGATACGCAGTATTTT CASSGGTGVTDTQYF
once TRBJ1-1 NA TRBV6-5 TGTGCCAGCAGTTTGACAGGTCTTGGGGCGACTTTCTTT CASSLTGLGATFF
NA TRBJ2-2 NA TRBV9 TGTGCCAGCAGCCCCCTTGGAGGAGCCGGGGAGCTGTTTTTT CASSPLGGAGELFF
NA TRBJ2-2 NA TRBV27 TGTGCCAGCAGTCCCGCGAACACCGGGGAGCTGTTTTTT CASSPANTGELFF
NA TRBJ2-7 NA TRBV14 TGTGCCAGCAGCACCCGTCGCGGGTATACCTACGAGCAGTACTTC CASSTRRGYTYEQYF
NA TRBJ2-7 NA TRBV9 TGTGCCAGCAGCGTAGGGGCGCTGAAACTGAGCTCCTACGAGCAGTACTTC CASSVGALKLSSYEQYF
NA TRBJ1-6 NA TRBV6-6 TGTGCCAGCAGTTACCCTGCTGGGACTTCACCCCTCCACTTT CASSYPAGTSPLHF
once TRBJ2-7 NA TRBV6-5 TGTGCCAGCAAAACACGCAGCGTGCAGTACTTC CASKTRSVQYF